This T cell receptor (beta chain) was observed in a study of identical twins. TCRdb re-called the 5' RACE reads through MiXCR, storing one row per CDR3 protein. The table records a few hundred thousand distinct CDR3 sequences, nearly 15% of them present only once. Trimming stripped 5 bases from V and 7 bases from J, with 20 bases between. The CDR3 totals 15 residues. Germline values: CDR1 SGHTA, CDR2 FQGNSA. These data are also associated with another study on yellow fever vaccine responses in identical twins. That report notes: After vaccination, twins' T cell response reportedly seemed partly convergent, partly personalized.

The TCR comes from a young woman in good health. Sequenced material: CD4+ T cells sorted from blood. This sequence joins TRBV7-2 and TRBJ2-5; D unresolved. The CDR3 spells CASSHPTESPWTQYF. CDR3 nucleotides: TGTGCCAGCAGCCACCCGACGGAATCCCCGTGGACCCAGTACTTC.